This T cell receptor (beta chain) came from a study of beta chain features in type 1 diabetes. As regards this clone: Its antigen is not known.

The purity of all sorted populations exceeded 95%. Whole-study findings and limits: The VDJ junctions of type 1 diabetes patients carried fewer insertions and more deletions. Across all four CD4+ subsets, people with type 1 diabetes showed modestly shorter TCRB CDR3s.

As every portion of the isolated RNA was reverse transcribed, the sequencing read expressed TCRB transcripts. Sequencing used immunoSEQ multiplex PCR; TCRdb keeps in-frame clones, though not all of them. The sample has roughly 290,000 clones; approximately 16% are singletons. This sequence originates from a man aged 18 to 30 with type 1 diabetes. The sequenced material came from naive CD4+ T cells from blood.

The CDR3 nucleotides are TGTGCCAGCAGGGGGGGACCGCGTGTAGGGGAACACTACGAGCAGTACTTC. It specifies CASRGGPRVGEHYEQYF. The chain joins TRBV28 to TRBJ2-7; a weak D match, TRBD2 (6 bases). Between the trimmed V and J ends, which lost 6 bases and 3 bases, there was a span of 24 bases. The germline gives CDR1 MDHEN, CDR2 SYDVKM. This CDR3 region has 17 residues.